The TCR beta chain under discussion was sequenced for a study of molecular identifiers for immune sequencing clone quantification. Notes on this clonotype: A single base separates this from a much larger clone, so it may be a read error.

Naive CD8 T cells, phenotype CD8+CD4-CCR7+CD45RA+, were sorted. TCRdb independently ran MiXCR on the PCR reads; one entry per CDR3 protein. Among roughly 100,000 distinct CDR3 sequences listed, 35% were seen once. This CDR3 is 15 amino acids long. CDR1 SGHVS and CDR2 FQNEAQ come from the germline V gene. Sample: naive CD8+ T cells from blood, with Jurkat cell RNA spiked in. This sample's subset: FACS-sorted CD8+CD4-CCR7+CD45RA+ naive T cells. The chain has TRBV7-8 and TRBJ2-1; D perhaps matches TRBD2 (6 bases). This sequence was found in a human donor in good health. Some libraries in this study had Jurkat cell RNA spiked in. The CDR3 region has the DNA TGTGCCAGCAGCTTAGCTAGCGGAACTTACAATGAGCAGTCCTTC. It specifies CASSLASGTYNEQSF.